This T cell receptor beta chain was captured in a study of shared clonotypes between healthy human individuals. The study's findings and limits: Relative to clonotypes present in all four donors, those not shared had lower generation probabilities. Sharing across four donors was seen in 4% to 6.5% of naive CD4 clonotypes.

The method was immunoSEQ multiplex PCR; TCRdb's version includes in-frame clones alone and lacks a portion of them. In the table there are over a million clones, around three quarters of which are singletons. Germline CDR1 SGHAT, CDR2 FQNNGV. V lost 0 bases and J lost 12; bases outside the gene matches: 7. The CDR3 is made up of 13 amino acids. This clone was counted a single time. Its antigen remains unknown. This chain joins TRBV11-2 and TRBJ1-2; 7 bases are shared with TRBD1. The clonotype was recovered from a man aged 18 to 29 in good health. Some clones in this sample may be carry-over from other donors' samples. The sequencing input was memory CD4+ T cells from PBMCs. The subset here: CD45RA-negative fraction. CDR3 protein: CASSLDGGTANTF. CDR3 in DNA: TGTGCCAGCAGCTTAGATGGCGGGACAGCCAACACCTTC. Together with reference TRBV11-2 and TRBJ1-2, the CDR3 gives the full variable domain: EAGVAQSPRYKIIEKRQSVAFWCNPISGHATLYWYQQILGQGPKLLIQFQNNGVVDDSQLPKDRFSAERLKGVDSTLKIQPAKLEDSAVYLCASSLDGGTANTFGSGTRLTVV.